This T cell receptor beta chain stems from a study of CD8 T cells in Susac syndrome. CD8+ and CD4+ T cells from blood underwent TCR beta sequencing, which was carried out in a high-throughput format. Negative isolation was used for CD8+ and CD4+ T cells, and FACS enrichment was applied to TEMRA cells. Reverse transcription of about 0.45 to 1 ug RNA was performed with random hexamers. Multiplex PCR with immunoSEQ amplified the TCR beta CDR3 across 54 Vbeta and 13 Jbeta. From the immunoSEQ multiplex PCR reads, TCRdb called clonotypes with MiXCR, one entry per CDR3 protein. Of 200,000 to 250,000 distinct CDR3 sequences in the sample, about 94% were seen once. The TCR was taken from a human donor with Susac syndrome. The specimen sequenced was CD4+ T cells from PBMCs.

CDR3 DNA: TGTGCCAGCAGTCCGACTAGCTCGGGAGAGACCCAGTACTTC. Amino acids: CASSPTSSGETQYF. This chain uses TRBV11-1 with TRBJ2-5; TRBD2 matches at 7 bases. This CDR3 is built from 14 residues. CDR1 and CDR2 from the germline V gene are SGHAT and FQDESV (reference sequence). V shed 6 bases, J shed 4 bases, and the junction held 8 bases outside the gene matches.